The present T cell receptor (beta chain) was sequenced within a study of regulatory T cells in long-lasting Graves disease. Across the whole study: Treatment with antithyroid drugs for over 5 years, together with positive TSH receptor antibodies, meant persistent Graves' disease.

This clonotype was observed at least ten times. Its antigen is unknown. The time point: persistent/refractory GD, antithyroid drugs over 5 years with positive TRAb. The TCR library was prepared using RNA isolated from PBMCs. Patients were enrolled at an endocrinology department in Xi'an, China. Germline V lookup: CDR1 MNHNS, CDR2 SASEGT. Trimming shortened V by 6 bases and J by 5 bases, and 14 bases separated the two germline ends. The length of the CDR3 is 14 residues. Both iRepertoire HTBI primers and Arm-PCR of CDR3 regions were used to build the TCR beta libraries. Using its own MiXCR run on the multiplex PCR reads, TCRdb lists one record per CDR3 protein. This sample has a few hundred thousand distinct CDR3 sequences, with roughly 23% found just once. Whole-study findings and limits: Persistent patients shared more public clonotypes (under 3,000) than newly diagnosed patients (over 900).

The TCR comes from a female donor with Graves disease. The V call is TRBV6-1, the J call TRBJ1-5; D call uncertain. The source material was peripheral blood mononuclear cells (PBMCs), sampled when the disease was refractory, from a patient treated with antithyroid drugs. The CDR3 DNA reads as TGTGCCAGCAGACCCGACGGTGCCTATCAGCCCCAGCATTTT. This encodes CASRPDGAYQPQHF.